This T cell receptor beta chain appears in the sequencing data of a study of cytomegalovirus exposure and HLA in healthy donors. The PCR contained 60 Vbeta and 13 Jbeta primers. The protocol was immunoSEQ multiplex PCR, while the TCRdb copy is restricted to in-frame clones and leaves out a portion. Found here are 140,000 to 150,000 clones, roughly 80% of them singletons; the top ten hold about 6.9%. Note on this clone: Antigen: not known.

The germline gives CDR1 SGHRS, CDR2 YFSETQ. This CDR3 comprises 14 residues. The V and J ends lost 0 bases and 8 bases respectively, with 13 bases between them. Study-wide results and caveats: Further analysis was carried out later, and it showed several of the most significant clusters appearing linked to common viral pathogens.

At collection, donors were nominally healthy, but unrecorded immune exposures were probable. This receptor was obtained from a woman aged 40 to 55 in good health and CMV-seropositive. The sequenced sample consisted of PBMCs. The chain joins TRBV5-1 to TRBJ2-3; D is perhaps TRBD1 (6 bases). The CDR3 sequence: CASSLEDRGGTQYF. For the CDR3, the DNA is TGCGCCAGCAGCTTGGAGGACAGAGGTGGTACGCAGTATTTT.